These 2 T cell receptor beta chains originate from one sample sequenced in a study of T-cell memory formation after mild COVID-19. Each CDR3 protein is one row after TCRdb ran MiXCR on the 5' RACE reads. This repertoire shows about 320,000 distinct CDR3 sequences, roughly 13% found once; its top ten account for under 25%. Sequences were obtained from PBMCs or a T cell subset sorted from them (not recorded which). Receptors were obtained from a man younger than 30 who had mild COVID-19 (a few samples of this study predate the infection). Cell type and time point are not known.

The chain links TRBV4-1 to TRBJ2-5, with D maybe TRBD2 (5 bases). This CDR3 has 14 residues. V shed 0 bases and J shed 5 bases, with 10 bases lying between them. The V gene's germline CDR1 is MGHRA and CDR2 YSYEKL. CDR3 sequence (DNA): TGCGCCAGCAGCCAAGAGGGAGTGTCGGAGACCCAGTACTTC. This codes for CASSQEGVSETQYF.

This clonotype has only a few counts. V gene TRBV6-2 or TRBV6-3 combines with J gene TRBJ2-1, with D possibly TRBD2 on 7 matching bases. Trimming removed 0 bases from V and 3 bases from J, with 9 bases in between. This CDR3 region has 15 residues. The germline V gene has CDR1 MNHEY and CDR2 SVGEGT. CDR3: CASSYSGGRYNEQFF. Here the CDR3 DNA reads TGTGCCAGCAGTTACTCGGGGGGGCGCTACAATGAGCAGTTCTTC.